These T cell receptor beta chains were read from a single sample in a study of T cell repertoires in cytomegalovirus infection. These receptors are not linked to any known antigen. TCRdb passed the reads through MiXCR, listing each CDR3 protein once. The sample yields under 150,000 distinct CDR3 sequences, under 35% seen once. The sequencing here drew on CD8+ T cells from cultured PBMCs, taken from culture after CMV antigen stimulation. All receptors come from a human donor in good health (CMV status not recorded). Some clones in this sample may be carry-over from other donors' samples. The CDR3 runs from the conserved cysteine through the conserved F or W. The D gene is left open where the match is weak. Some rows have no size entry. The others give once, few or many, or a class for an expanded clone.

TRBV18	few	-	TRBJ2-7	CASSPGLAGVSSYEQYF	TGTGCCAGCTCACCAGGCTTGGCCGGGGTGAGCTCCTACGAGCAGTACTTC
TRBV7-8	many	TRBD2	TRBJ2-7	CASTTAGGPSYEQYF	TGTGCCAGCACCACCGCGGGGGGCCCATCCTACGAGCAGTACTTC
TRBV7-9	few	TRBD1	TRBJ1-6	CASSLGTGGAYNSPLHF	TGTGCCAGCAGCTTAGGGACAGGGGGCGCCTATAATTCACCCCTCCACTTT
TRBV7-9	few	-	TRBJ2-1	CASSLGAPYNEQFF	TGTGCCAGCAGCTTGGGTGCCCCCTACAATGAGCAGTTCTTC
TRBV10-3	few	-	TRBJ2-2	CATDETGGGSGELFF	TGTGCCACCGACGAAACAGGCGGGGGCTCCGGGGAGCTGTTTTTT
TRBV19	-	-	TRBJ1-5	CASSHDTGTYSNQPQHF	TGTGCCAGTAGCCATGACACGGGGACCTATAGCAATCAGCCCCAGCATTTT
TRBV25-1	many	-	TRBJ2-2	CASSPPHWATTNTGELFF	TGTGCCAGCAGCCCCCCCCACTGGGCAACAACGAACACCGGGGAGCTGTTTTTT
TRBV5-4	once	-	TRBJ2-7	CASSSQGGIEQYF	TGTGCCAGCAGCTCCCAAGGGGGGATCGAGCAGTACTTC
TRBV28	many	-	TRBJ1-6	CASSWVPGSSYNSPLHF	TGTGCCAGCAGCTGGGTCCCCGGCAGCTCCTATAATTCACCCCTCCACTTT
TRBV20-1	few	TRBD2	TRBJ2-5	CSARDGLAAVYQETQYF	TGCAGTGCTAGAGATGGGCTAGCGGCAGTGTACCAAGAGACCCAGTACTTC
TRBV7-8	medium-sized	-	TRBJ2-1	CASSLANTRNEQFF	TGTGCCAGCAGCTTAGCAAACACCCGGAATGAGCAGTTCTTC
TRBV6-5	few	-	TRBJ2-3	CASSYSLSLGDTQYF	TGTGCCAGCAGTTACTCTCTCAGTTTGGGTGATACGCAGTATTTT
TRBV5-5	few	-	TRBJ2-2	CASSLVPQGNTGELFF	TGTGCCAGCAGCTTGGTCCCGCAGGGGAACACCGGGGAGCTGTTTTTT
TRBV19	few	TRBD1	TRBJ1-2	CASTWTGGAGRGYTF	TGTGCCAGTACCTGGACAGGGGGCGCGGGTAGAGGCTACACCTTC
TRBV19	-	-	TRBJ2-1	CASSILTGRGSGDEQFF	TGTGCCAGTAGTATCCTGACAGGGAGGGGGTCAGGCGATGAGCAGTTCTTC
TRBV6-5	-	TRBD1	TRBJ1-2	CASSLGQGASLYGYTF	TGTGCCAGCAGTCTAGGACAGGGGGCGTCTCTCTATGGCTACACCTTC
TRBV7-6	many	-	TRBJ2-7	CASSSGRDYEQYF	TGTGCCAGCAGCTCAGGACGGGACTACGAGCAGTACTTC
TRBV27	-	-	TRBJ2-6	CASTGSGANVLTF	TGTGCCAGCACTGGCTCTGGGGCCAACGTCCTGACTTTC
TRBV2	-	-	TRBJ2-7	CASSEAGFTGQYF	TGTGCCAGCAGTGAGGCCGGCTTTACGGGGCAGTACTTC
TRBV20-1	-	TRBD1	TRBJ2-7	CSARVLGQYEQYF	TGCAGTGCTAGGGTACTGGGACAGTACGAGCAGTACTTC
TRBV4-1	many	-	TRBJ1-1	CASSQVPRQHEAFF	TGCGCCAGCAGCCAAGTTCCCAGGCAGCATGAAGCTTTCTTT
TRBV18	few	-	TRBJ1-1	CASSQASDTEAFF	TGTGCCAGCTCACAGGCCTCCGACACTGAAGCTTTCTTT
TRBV27	few	TRBD2	TRBJ2-1	CASSLSPSGAYNEQFF	TGTGCCAGCAGTCTGTCGCCTAGCGGGGCGTACAATGAGCAGTTCTTC
TRBV4-1	many	TRBD1	TRBJ1-5	CASSQAGGQGKGAWQPQHF	TGCGCCAGCAGCCAAGCGGGGGGACAGGGTAAGGGGGCATGGCAGCCCCAGCATTTT
TRBV27	-	TRBD1	TRBJ1-2	CASSLIWTGDDYGYTF	TGTGCCAGCAGTTTAATTTGGACAGGGGATGACTATGGCTACACCTTC
TRBV12-3/TRBV12-4	few	-	TRBJ2-1	CASSPHRDSYNEQFF	TGTGCCAGCAGTCCCCACAGGGATTCCTACAATGAGCAGTTCTTC
TRBV4-3	few	-	TRBJ1-5	CASSQDSGNQPQHF	TGCGCCAGCAGCCAAGATAGCGGGAATCAGCCCCAGCATTTT
TRBV7-8	few	-	TRBJ1-6	CASSFGVRDTESVSLHF	TGTGCCAGCAGCTTCGGAGTCCGGGACACGGAGTCGGTATCCCTCCACTTT
TRBV11-2	few	-	TRBJ2-5	CASSQGGETQYF	TGTGCCAGCAGCCAAGGGGGGGAGACCCAGTACTTC
TRBV11-2	few	TRBD2	TRBJ2-3	CASSLIAGFSTDTQYF	TGTGCCAGCAGCCTAATAGCGGGGTTCTCCACAGATACGCAGTATTTT
TRBV28	few	-	TRBJ2-1	CASREGVSDTGFF	TGTGCCAGCAGGGAAGGGGTATCCGATACAGGGTTCTTC
TRBV7-6	-	TRBD2	TRBJ2-7	CASSGWTSDYEQYF	TGTGCCAGCAGCGGTTGGACTAGCGACTACGAGCAGTACTTC
TRBV7-3	many	-	TRBJ1-1	CASSLGRNTEAFF	TGTGCCAGCAGCTTAGGTCGAAACACTGAAGCTTTCTTT
TRBV27	-	TRBD1	TRBJ2-7	CASRYTGGGYEQYF	TGTGCCAGCAGATACACAGGGGGCGGCTACGAGCAGTACTTC
TRBV7-2	medium-sized	TRBD1	TRBJ2-3	CASSRRDRGTDTQYF	TGTGCCAGCAGCCGCCGTGACAGGGGCACAGATACGCAGTATTTT
TRBV6-1	few	-	TRBJ2-1	CASSEIVGTPYPDEQFF	TGTGCCAGCAGTGAAATAGTAGGGACTCCATATCCCGATGAGCAGTTCTTC
TRBV4-1	-	TRBD2	TRBJ2-2	CASSTGASGNTGELFF	TGCGCCAGCAGCACAGGAGCTAGCGGGAACACCGGGGAGCTGTTTTTT
TRBV6-2/TRBV6-3	many	-	TRBJ2-7	CASSYLPYEQYF	TGTGCCAGCAGTTATTTGCCCTACGAGCAGTACTTC
TRBV3-1	-	-	TRBJ2-2	CASSQQGTGELFF	TGTGCCAGCAGCCAACAGGGAACCGGGGAGCTGTTTTTT
TRBV12-5	-	-	TRBJ1-1	CASGSPSNTEAFF	TGTGCTAGTGGTTCCCCCTCCAACACTGAAGCTTTCTTT
TRBV7-6	few	-	TRBJ1-6	CASSPRTLSSYNSPLHF	TGTGCCAGCAGCCCGAGGACGTTGAGCTCCTATAATTCACCCCTCCACTTT
TRBV5-5	-	-	TRBJ2-1	CASSFLILGPIHEQFF	TGTGCCAGCAGCTTTTTAATTTTGGGGCCTATCCATGAGCAGTTCTTC
TRBV28	many	TRBD1	TRBJ1-2	CASSTQGAQPSGYTF	TGTGCCAGCAGTACACAGGGGGCGCAACCCTCTGGCTACACCTTC
TRBV10-3	-	-	TRBJ1-5	CAISEEGYQPQHF	TGTGCCATCAGTGAGGAGGGGTATCAGCCCCAGCATTTT